The 10 T cell receptor beta chains given below trace back to one sample, sequenced in a study of tissue T cells after allogeneic stem cell transplantation. Here immunoSEQ multiplex PCR was the method, and the copy in TCRdb shows in-frame clones only, minus some. Here the sample spans 15,000 to 20,000 clones, 60% to 75% being singletons. The material sequenced was spleen. These receptors originate from a female BALB/c mouse in good health. For this mouse line, the MHC haplotype is H2-d.

To note about this clone: The gene names here belong to mouse. The read terminates 1 residue before the CDR3 end, so the remaining end is supplied by the germline J gene. The chain uses TRBV13-2 and TRBJ2-1; 14 positions agree with TRBD2. CDR1 and CDR2 from the germline V gene are NNHNN and SYGAGS (reference sequence). CDR3 length: 18 amino acids. V shed 2 bases, J shed 1 base, and the junction held 5 bases outside the gene matches. The part of the CDR3 DNA that was read is TGTGCCAGCGGTGAGGGGACTGGGGGGGCGCGCAACTATGCTGAGCAGTTC. It is translated as CASGEGTGGARNYAEQF. Given in full, the CDR3 is CASGEGTGGARNYAEQFF.

As for this clone: Gene and germline names: mouse. The read finishes 1 residue shy of the CDR3 end, and the germline J gene is used to complete it. The chain couples TRBV19 to TRBJ1-6; D might be TRBD1 (6 bases). TRBJ1-6 is an ORF, with its function uncertain. V lost 2 bases to trimming and J lost 6 bases, with 12 bases between them. This CDR3 comprises 15 residues. The germline gives CDR1 FNHDT, CDR2 SITEND (reference sequence). CDR3 sequence: CASSIREGGNSPLYF. CDR3 DNA, as far as it was read: TGTGCCAGCAGTATCCGGGAGGGGGGTAATTCGCCCCTCTAC.

To note about this clone: The gene symbols are mouse symbols. The read is 1 residue too short to cover the CDR3 end, so that end is filled in from the germline J gene. The V gene is TRBV5, the J gene TRBJ2-5; tentative D call: TRBD1 (6 bases). CDR3 length: 14 amino acids. The germline CDR1 and CDR2 sequences are LGHNA and YNLKQL (reference sequence). Trimming pared 2 bases from V and 2 bases from J, leaving 8 bases between. CDR3: CASSQQGTQDTQYF. The sequenced part of the CDR3 DNA is TGTGCCAGCAGCCAACAGGGGACCCAAGACACCCAGTAC.

About this clone: The listed genes are named as in mouse. The sequence runs out 1 residue before the end of the CDR3; the remainder is reconstructed from the germline J gene. This sequence joins TRBV5 and TRBJ2-5; D perhaps matches TRBD1 (5 bases). V gave up 1 base and J gave up 6 bases, with 11 bases separating them. The CDR3 contains 14 residues. Germline V lookup: CDR1 LGHNA, CDR2 YNLKQL (reference sequence). CDR3 in amino acids: CASSQVQGGDTQYF. CDR3 DNA, as far as it was read: TGTGCCAGCAGCCAAGTTCAGGGCGGGGACACCCAGTAC.

Only a few counts were recorded for this clone. Gene names denote mouse genes. The read halts 1 residue ahead of the CDR3 end, with the missing end drawn from the germline J gene. The chain carries TRBV17 and TRBJ2-7; D perhaps matches TRBD1 (5 bases). The CDR3 spans 13 residues. Trimming cost V 2 bases and J 4 bases, with 9 bases left between them. Germline CDR1 is MNHDT and CDR2 is YYDKIL. The DNA read from the CDR3 is TGTGCTAGCAGTAGACAGGGAGAATATGAACAGTAC. Translation: CASSRQGEYEQY. The whole CDR3 reads CASSRQGEYEQYF.

Concerning this clone: Genes and germline come from the mouse. The CDR3 bases that were read are TGTGCCAGCAGCCAAGAAGGGGACAGGGGCACCGGGCAGCTCTAC. It specifies CASSQEGDRGTGQLY. The entire CDR3 sequence reads CASSQEGDRGTGQLYF. The V gene is TRBV5, the J gene TRBJ2-2, with 10 nucleotides matching TRBD1. The CDR3 end is not reached by the read, which stops 1 residue before it; the germline J gene fills it in. The V gene's germline CDR1 is LGHNA and CDR2 YNLKQL (reference sequence). The CDR3 totals 16 residues. The J segment lost 4 bases and the V segment lost 0 bases, leaving 2 bases of the junction unmatched.

For this clone: Gene names and germline refer to mouse. With the read ending 1 residue before the CDR3 end, the germline J gene is used to fill in that end. The rearrangement links TRBV1 to TRBJ1-1; TRBD1 might be the D (5 bases). V was trimmed by 4 bases and J by 5 bases, leaving 11 bases between them. Germline V gene data show CDR1 as NSQYPW and CDR2 as LRSPGD (reference sequence). The CDR3 runs to 13 residues. Incomplete CDR3 DNA: TGCACCTGCAGTGAACGGGAGGGGACAGAAGTCTTC. It yields the protein CTCSEREGTEVF. Given in full, the CDR3 is CTCSEREGTEVFF. The full variable domain, in which reference TRBV1 and TRBJ1-1 provide the parts outside the CDR3, is VTLLEQNPRWRLVPRGQAVNLRCILKNSQYPWMSWYQQDLQKQLQWLFTLRSPGDKEVKSLPGADYLATRVTDTELRLQVANMSQGRTLYCTCSEREGTEVFFGKGTRLTVV.

On this clone: Mouse gene names and germline throughout. The read halts 1 residue ahead of the CDR3 end, with the missing end drawn from the germline J gene. V and J are TRBV5 and TRBJ2-5; TRBD2 aligns across 12 bases. Germline V lookup: CDR1 LGHNA, CDR2 YNLKQL (reference sequence). V dropped 1 base and J dropped 6; count of bases not matched to a gene: 2. This CDR3 is 15 amino acids long. Partial CDR3 DNA: TGTGCCAGCAGCCAAGGGACTGGGGGGGAGGACACCCAGTAC. Encoded protein: CASSQGTGGEDTQY. From start to end, the CDR3 is CASSQGTGGEDTQYF.

This clone was counted a few times. The gene names given are mouse names. The CDR3 extends 1 residue past the end of the read, so its final part is completed from the germline J gene. The V call is TRBV29, the J call TRBJ2-1; 11 bases line up with TRBD1. Germline trimming cut 6 bases from V and 3 bases from J; bases unmatched to any gene: 1. This CDR3 has 14 residues. Germline-derived CDR1 and CDR2 are MSHET and SYDVDS. The covered CDR3 bases are TGTGCTAGCAGGGGGACAGGGGGCTATGCTGAGCAGTTC. Its translation is CASRGTGGYAEQF. Given in full, the CDR3 is CASRGTGGYAEQFF.

Note on this clone: Gene and germline names: mouse. The read falls 1 residue short of the CDR3 end, and the missing part is taken from the germline J gene. The chain couples TRBV13-2 to TRBJ2-7; D is possibly TRBD1 or TRBD2 (5 bases each). There are 13 residues in the CDR3. The ends were cut back, 0 bases at V and 3 bases at J, with 7 bases in the middle. Germline lookup yields CDR1 NNHNN and CDR2 SYGAGS (reference sequence). This chain's CDR3 is CASGDGGIYEQYF. Partial CDR3 DNA: TGTGCCAGCGGTGATGGGGGGATCTATGAACAGTAC.